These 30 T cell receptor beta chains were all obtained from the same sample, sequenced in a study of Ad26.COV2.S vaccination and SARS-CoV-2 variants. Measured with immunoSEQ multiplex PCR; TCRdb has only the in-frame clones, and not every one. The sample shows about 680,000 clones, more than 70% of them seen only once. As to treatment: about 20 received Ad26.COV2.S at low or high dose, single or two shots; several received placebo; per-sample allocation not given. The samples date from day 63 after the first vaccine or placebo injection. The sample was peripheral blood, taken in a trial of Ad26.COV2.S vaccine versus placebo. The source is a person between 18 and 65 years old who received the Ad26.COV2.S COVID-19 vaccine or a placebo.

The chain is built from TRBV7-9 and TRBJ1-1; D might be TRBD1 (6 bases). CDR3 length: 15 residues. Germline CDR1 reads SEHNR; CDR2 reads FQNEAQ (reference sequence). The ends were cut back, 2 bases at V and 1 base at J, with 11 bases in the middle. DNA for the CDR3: TGTGCCAGCAGCTTAATTCAGGGGCCGAACACTGAAGCTTTCTTT. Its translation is CASSLIQGPNTEAFF.

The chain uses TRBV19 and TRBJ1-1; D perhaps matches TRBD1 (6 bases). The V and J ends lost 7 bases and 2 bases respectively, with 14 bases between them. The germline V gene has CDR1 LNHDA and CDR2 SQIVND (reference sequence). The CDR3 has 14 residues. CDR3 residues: CASTTQGLNTEAFF. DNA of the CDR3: TGTGCCAGTACTACCCAGGGGCTAAACACTGAAGCTTTCTTT.

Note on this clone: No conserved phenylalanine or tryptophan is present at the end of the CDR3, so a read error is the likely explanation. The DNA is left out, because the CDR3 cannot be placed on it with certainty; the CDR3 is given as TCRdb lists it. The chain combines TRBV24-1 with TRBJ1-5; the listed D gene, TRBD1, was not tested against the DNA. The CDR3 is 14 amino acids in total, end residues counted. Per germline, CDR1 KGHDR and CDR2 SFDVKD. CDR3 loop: CATIYLFGSGPRVA.

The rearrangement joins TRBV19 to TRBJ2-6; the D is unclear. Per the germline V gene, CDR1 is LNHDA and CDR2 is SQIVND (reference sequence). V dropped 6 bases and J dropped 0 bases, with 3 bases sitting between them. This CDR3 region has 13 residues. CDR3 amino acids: CASSPSGANVLTF. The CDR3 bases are TGTGCCAGTAGCCCCTCTGGGGCCAACGTCCTGACTTTC.

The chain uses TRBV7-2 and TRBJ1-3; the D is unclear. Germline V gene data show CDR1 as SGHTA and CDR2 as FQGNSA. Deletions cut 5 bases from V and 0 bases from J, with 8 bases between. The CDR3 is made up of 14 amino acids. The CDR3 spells CASSRGSSGNTIYF. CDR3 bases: TGTGCCAGCAGCCGCGGTAGCTCTGGAAACACCATATATTTT.

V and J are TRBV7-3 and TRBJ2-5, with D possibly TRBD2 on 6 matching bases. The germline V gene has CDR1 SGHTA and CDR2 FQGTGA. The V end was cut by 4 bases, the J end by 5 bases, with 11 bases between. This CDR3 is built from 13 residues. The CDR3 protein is CASSYSGGETQYF. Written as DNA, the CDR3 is TGTGCCAGCAGCTACAGTGGGGGGGAGACCCAGTACTTC.

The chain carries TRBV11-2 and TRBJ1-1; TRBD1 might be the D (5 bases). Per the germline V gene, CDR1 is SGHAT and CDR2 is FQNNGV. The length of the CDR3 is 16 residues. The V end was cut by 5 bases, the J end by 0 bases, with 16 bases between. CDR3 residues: CASSPLSGPMNTEAFF. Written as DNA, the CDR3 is TGTGCCAGCAGCCCACTATCAGGGCCGATGAACACTGAAGCTTTCTTT.

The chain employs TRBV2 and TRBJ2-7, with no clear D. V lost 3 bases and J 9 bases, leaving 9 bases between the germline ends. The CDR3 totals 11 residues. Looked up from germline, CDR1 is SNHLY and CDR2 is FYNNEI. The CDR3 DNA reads TGTGCCAGCAGTGATCCCATCTGGCAGTACTTC. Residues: CASSDPIWQYF.

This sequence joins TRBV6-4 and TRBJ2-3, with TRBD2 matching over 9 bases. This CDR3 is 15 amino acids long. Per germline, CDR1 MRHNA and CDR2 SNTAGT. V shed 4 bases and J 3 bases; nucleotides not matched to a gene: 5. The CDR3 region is CASSASGDETDTQYF. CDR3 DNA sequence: TGTGCCAGCAGTGCTAGCGGGGACGAGACAGATACGCAGTATTTT.

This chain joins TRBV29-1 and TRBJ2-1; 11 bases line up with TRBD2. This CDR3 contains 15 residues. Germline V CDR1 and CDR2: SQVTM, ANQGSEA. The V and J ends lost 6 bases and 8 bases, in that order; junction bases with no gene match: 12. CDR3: CSVNRLAGLGDEQFF. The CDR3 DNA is TGCAGCGTAAATCGACTAGCGGGATTGGGCGATGAGCAGTTCTTC.

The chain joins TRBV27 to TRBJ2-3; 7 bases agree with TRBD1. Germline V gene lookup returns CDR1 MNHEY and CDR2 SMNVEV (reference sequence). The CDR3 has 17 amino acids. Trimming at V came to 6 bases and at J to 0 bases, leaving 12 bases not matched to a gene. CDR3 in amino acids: CASSPGWGQRSTDTQYF. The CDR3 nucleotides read TGTGCCAGCAGCCCCGGATGGGGACAGAGAAGCACAGATACGCAGTATTTT.

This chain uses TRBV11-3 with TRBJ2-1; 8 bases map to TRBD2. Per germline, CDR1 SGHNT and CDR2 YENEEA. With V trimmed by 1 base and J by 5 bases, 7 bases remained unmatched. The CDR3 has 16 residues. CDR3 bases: TGTGCCAGCAGCTTAGTTACTAGCGGACTTAACAATGAGCAGTTCTTC. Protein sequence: CASSLVTSGLNNEQFF.

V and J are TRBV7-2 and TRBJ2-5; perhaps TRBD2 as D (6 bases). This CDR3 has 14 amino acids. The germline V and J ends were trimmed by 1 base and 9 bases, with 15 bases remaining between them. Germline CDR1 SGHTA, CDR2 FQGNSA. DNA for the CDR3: TGTGCCAGCAGCTTAGGGGGGGACCCCATGGCCCAGTACTTC. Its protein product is CASSLGGDPMAQYF. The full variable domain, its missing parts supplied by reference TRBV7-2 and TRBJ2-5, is GAGVSQSPSNKVTEKGKDVELRCDPISGHTALYWYRQSLGQGLEFLIYFQGNSAPDKSGLPSDRFSAERTGGSVSTLTIQRTQQEDSAVYLCASSLGGDPMAQYFGPGTRLLVL.

The CDR3 is CASSQGVVRADTQYF. CDR3 bases: TGTGCCAGCAGCCAAGGAGTAGTCCGGGCAGATACGCAGTATTTT. The rearrangement links TRBV11-2 to TRBJ2-3; D ambiguous. Between the trimmed V and J ends, which lost 5 bases and 4 bases, there was a span of 16 bases. Germline lookup yields CDR1 SGHAT and CDR2 FQNNGV. This CDR3 comprises 15 residues.

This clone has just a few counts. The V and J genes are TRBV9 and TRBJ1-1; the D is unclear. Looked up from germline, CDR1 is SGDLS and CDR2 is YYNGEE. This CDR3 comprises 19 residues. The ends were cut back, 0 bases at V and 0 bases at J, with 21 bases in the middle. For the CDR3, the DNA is TGTGCCAGCAGCGTAGGGACGTTGGACCTCTACTCTATGAACACTGAAGCTTTCTTT. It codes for CASSVGTLDLYSMNTEAFF.

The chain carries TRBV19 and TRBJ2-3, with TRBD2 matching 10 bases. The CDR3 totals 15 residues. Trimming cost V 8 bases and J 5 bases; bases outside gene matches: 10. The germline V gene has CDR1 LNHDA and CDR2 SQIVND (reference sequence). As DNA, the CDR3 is TGTGCCAGTGCGAGGACTAGCGGAGGTGGAGATACGCAGTATTTT. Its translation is CASARTSGGGDTQYF.

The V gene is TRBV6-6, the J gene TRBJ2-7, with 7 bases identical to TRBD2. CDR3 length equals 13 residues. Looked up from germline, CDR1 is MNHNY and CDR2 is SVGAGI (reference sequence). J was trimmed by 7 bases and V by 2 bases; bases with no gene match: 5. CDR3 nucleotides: TGTGCCAGCAGTTACCGTCCGGGGGGAGAGCAGTACTTC. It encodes CASSYRPGGEQYF.

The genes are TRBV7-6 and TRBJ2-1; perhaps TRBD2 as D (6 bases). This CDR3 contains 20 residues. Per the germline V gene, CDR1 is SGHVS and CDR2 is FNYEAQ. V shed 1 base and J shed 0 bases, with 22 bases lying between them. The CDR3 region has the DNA TGTGCCAGCAGCTTAGTTTGGGCCTACCGGGGGTCAAGCTCCTACAATGAGCAGTTCTTC. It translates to CASSLVWAYRGSSSYNEQFF.

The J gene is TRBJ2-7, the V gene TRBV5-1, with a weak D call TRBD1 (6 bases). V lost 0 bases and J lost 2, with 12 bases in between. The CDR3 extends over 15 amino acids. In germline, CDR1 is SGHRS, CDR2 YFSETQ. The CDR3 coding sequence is TGCGCCAGCAGCTTGGGGGAGACAGGTACCTACGAGCAGTACTTC. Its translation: CASSLGETGTYEQYF.

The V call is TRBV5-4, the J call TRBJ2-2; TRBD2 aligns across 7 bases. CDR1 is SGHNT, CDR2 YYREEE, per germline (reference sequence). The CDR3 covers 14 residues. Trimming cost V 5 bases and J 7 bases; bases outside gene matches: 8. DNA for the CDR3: TGTGCCAGCAGTCAAGGACTAGAAATCGGGGAGCTGTTTTTT. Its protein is CASSQGLEIGELFF.

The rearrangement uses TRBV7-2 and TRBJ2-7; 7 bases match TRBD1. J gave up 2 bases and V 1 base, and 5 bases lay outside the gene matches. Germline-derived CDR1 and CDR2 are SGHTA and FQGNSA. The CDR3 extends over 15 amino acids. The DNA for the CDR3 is TGTGCCAGCAGCTTAGTGACAGGGTGGGCCTACGAGCAGTACTTC. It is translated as CASSLVTGWAYEQYF.

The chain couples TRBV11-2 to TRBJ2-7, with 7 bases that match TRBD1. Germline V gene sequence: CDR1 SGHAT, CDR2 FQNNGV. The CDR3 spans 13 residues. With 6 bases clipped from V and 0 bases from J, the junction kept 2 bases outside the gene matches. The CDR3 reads CASRWDSSYEQYF. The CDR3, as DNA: TGTGCCAGCAGGTGGGACAGCTCCTACGAGCAGTACTTC.

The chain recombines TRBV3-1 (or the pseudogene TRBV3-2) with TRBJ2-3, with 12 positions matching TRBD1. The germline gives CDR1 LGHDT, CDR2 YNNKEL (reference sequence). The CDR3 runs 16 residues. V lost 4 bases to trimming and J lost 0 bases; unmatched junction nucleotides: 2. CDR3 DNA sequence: TGTGCCAGCAGCCGGGGACAGGGGGCTAGCACAGATACGCAGTATTTT. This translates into CASSRGQGASTDTQYF.

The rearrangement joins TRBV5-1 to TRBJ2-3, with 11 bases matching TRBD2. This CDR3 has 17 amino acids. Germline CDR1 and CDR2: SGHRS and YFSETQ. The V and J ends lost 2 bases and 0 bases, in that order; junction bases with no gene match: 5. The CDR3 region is CASSFSSGGPSTDTQYF. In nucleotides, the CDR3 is TGCGCCAGCAGCTTCTCTAGCGGGGGGCCGAGCACAGATACGCAGTATTTT.

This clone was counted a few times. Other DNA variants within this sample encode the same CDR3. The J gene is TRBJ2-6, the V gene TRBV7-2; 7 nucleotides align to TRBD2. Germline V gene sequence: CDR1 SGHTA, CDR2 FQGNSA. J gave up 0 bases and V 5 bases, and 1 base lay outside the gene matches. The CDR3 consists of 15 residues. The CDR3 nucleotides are TGTGCCAGCAGCCCGGGGGGCTCTGGGGCCAACGTCCTGACTTTC. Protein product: CASSPGGSGANVLTF.

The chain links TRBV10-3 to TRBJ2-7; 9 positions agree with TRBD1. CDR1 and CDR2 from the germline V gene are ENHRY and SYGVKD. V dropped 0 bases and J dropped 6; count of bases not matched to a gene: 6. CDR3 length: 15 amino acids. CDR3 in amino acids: CAISESGQGSLEQYF. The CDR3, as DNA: TGTGCCATCAGTGAGTCGGGACAGGGTTCGCTCGAGCAGTACTTC.

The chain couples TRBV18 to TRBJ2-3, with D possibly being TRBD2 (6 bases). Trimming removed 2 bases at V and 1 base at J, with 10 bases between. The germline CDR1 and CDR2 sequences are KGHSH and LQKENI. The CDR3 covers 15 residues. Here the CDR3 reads CASSPVIAGTDTQYF. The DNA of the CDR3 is TGTGCCAGCTCACCAGTTATAGCGGGCACAGATACGCAGTATTTT.

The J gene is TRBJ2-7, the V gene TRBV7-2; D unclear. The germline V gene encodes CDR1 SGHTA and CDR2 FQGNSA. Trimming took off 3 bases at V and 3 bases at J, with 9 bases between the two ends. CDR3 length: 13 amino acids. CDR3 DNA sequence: TGTGCCAGCAGCTTCCCGGGCCACTACGAGCAGTACTTC. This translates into CASSFPGHYEQYF.

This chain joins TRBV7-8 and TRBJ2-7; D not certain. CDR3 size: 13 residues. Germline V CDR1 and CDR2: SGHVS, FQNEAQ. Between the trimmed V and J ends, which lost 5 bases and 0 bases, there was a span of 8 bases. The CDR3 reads CASSRHSSYEQYF. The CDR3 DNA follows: TGTGCCAGCAGCAGACATAGCTCCTACGAGCAGTACTTC.

This CDR3 is CSASDVPRTQYF. CDR3 sequence (DNA): TGCAGTGCTAGTGATGTCCCCAGGACGCAGTATTTT. The chain links TRBV20-1 to TRBJ2-3; D unresolved. The CDR3 is 12 amino acids. Looked up from germline, CDR1 is DFQATT and CDR2 is SNEGSKA (reference sequence). V dropped 3 bases and J dropped 9 bases, with 13 bases sitting between them.